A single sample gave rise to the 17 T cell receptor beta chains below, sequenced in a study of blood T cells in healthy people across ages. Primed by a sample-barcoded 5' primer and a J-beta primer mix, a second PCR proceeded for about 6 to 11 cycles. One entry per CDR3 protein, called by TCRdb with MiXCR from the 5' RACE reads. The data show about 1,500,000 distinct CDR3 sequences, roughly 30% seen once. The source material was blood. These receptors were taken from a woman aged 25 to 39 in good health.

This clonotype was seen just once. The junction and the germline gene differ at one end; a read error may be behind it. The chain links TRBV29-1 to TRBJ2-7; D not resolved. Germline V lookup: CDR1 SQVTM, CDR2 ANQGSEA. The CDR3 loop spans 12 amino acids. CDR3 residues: CSVGIDSYELYF. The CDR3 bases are TGCAGCGTTGGGATCGACTCCTACGAGCTGTACTTC.

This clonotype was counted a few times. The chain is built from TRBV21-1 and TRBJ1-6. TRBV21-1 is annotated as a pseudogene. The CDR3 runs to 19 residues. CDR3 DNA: TGTGCCAGCAGCCCAAGGGGCCCTACAGGGACCCTCTATAATTCACCCCTCCACTTT. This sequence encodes CASSPRGPTGTLYNSPLHF.

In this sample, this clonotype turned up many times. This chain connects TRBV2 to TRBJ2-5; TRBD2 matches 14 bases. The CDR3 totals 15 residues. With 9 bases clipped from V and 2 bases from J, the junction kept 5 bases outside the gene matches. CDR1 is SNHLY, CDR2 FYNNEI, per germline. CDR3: CASTGTSGGQETQYF. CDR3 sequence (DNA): TGTGCCAGTACCGGGACTAGCGGGGGACAAGAGACCCAGTACTTC.

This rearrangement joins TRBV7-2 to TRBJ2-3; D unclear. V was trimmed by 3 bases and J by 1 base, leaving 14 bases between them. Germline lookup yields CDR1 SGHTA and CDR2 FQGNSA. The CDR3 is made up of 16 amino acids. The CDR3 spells CASSFIHRVGTDTQYF. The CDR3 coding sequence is TGTGCCAGCAGCTTTATCCACCGGGTTGGCACAGATACGCAGTATTTT.

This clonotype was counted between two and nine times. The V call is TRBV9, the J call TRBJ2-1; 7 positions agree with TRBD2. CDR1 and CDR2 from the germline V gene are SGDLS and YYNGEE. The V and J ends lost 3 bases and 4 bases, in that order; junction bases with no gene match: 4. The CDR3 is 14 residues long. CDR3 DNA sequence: TGTGCCAGCAGCGCGACTAGCAGGTACAATGAGCAGTTCTTC. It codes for CASSATSRYNEQFF.

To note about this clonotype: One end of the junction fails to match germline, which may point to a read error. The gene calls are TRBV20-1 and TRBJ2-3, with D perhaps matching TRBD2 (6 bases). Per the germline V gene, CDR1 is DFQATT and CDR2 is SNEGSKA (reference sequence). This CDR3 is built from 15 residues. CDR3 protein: CSASLPSGRTVTQYF. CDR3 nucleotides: TGCAGTGCTAGTCTTCCCAGCGGGCGCACAGTTACGCAGTATTTT.

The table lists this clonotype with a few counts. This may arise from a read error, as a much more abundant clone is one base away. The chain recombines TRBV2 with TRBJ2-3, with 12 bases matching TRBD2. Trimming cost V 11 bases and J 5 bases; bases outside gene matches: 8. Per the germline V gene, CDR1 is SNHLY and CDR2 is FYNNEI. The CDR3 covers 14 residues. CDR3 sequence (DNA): TGTGCCGGCGGATTGACTAGCGGGGGAGATACGCAGTATTTT. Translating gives CAGGLTSGGDTQYF.

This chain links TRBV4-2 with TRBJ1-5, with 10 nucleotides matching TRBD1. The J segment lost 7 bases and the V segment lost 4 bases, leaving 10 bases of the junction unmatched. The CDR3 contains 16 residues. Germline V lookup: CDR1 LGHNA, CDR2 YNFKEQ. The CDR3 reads CASSLGTGEGGQPQHF. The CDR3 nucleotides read TGTGCCAGCAGCCTCGGGACAGGGGAAGGCGGGCAGCCCCAGCATTTT.

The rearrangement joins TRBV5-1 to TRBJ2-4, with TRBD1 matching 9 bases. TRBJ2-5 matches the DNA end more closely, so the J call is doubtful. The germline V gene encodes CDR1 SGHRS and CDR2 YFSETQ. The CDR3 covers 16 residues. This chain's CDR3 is CASSPGQGGGQETQYF. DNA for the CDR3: TGCGCCAGCAGCCCGGGACAGGGCGGGGGCCAAGAGACCCAGTACTTC.

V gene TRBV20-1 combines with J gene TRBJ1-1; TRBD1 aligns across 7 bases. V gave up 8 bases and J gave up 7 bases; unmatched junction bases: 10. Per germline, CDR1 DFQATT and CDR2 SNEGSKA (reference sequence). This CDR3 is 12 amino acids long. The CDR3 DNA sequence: TGCAGTCCCAACAGGGGTTTTAGTGAAGCTTTCTTT. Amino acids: CSPNRGFSEAFF.

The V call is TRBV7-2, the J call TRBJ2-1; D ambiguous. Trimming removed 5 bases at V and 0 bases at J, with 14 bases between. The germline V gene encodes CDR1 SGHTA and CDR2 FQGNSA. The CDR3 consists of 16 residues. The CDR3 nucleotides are TGTGCCAGCAGCCGTGGGGTCGCCAGCTCCTACAATGAGCAGTTCTTC. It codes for CASSRGVASSYNEQFF. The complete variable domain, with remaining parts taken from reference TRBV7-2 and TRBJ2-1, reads GAGVSQSPSNKVTEKGKDVELRCDPISGHTALYWYRQSLGQGLEFLIYFQGNSAPDKSGLPSDRFSAERTGGSVSTLTIQRTQQEDSAVYLCASSRGVASSYNEQFFGPGTRLTVL.

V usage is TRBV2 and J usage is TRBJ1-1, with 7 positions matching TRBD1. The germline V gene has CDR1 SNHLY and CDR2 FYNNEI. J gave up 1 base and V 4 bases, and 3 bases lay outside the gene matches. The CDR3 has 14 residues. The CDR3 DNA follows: TGTGCCAGCAGTGTGAGACAGGGGAACACTGAAGCTTTCTTT. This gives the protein CASSVRQGNTEAFF.

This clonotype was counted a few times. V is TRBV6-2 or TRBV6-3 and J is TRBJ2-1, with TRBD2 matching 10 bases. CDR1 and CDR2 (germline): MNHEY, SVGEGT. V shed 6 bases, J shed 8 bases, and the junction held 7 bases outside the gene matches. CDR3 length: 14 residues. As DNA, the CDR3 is TGTGCCAGCAGACTAGCGGGATCATTACATGAGCAGTTCTTC. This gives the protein CASRLAGSLHEQFF.

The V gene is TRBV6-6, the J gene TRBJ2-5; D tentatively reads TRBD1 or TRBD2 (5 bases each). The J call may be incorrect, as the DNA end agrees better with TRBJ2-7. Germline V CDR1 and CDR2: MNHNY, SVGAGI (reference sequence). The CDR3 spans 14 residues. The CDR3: CASIQDDSGYEQYF. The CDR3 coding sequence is TGTGCCAGCATCCAAGATGACAGCGGCTACGAGCAGTACTTC.

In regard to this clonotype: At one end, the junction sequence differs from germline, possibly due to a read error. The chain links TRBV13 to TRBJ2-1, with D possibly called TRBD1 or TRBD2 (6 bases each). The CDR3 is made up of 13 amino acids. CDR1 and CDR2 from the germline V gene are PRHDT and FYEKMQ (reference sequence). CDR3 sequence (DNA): TGTGTCAGCAGCTCCGGGGGCCGTAATGAGCAGTTCTTC. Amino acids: CVSSSGGRNEQFF.

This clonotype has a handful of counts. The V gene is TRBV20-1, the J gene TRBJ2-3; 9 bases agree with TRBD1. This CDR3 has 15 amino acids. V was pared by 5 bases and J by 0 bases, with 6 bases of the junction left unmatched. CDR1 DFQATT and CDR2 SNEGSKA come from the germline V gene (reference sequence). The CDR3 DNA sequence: TGCAGTGCTTCACAGGGGGCGAGTAGCACAGATACGCAGTATTTT. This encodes CSASQGASSTDTQYF.

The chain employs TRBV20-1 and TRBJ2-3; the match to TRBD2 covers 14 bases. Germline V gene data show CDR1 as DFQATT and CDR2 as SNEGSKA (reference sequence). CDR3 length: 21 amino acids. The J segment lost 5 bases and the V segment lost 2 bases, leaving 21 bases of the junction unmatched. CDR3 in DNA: TGCAGTGCTAGACCCACGGGCGGTTTGACTAGCGGGAGGGCCCAGGGAGATACGCAGTATTTT. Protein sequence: CSARPTGGLTSGRAQGDTQYF.